Presented here are 10 T cell receptor beta chains from one specimen sequenced in a study of T-cell memory formation after mild COVID-19. TCRdb reanalysed the 5' RACE reads using MiXCR and keeps one entry per CDR3 protein. The table shows 250,000 to 300,000 distinct CDR3 sequences, with roughly 16% occurring only once. The sequencing input was PBMCs or a T cell subset sorted from them (not recorded which). All receptors come from a man aged 18 to 30 who had mild COVID-19 (a few samples of this study predate the infection). Cell type and time point are not known.

This chain connects TRBV4-3 to TRBJ2-2; D is ambiguous. V was cut by 0 bases and J by 4 bases, with 12 bases left in between. This CDR3 comprises 16 residues. Germline V gene data show CDR1 as LGHNA and CDR2 as YSLEER. In nucleotides, the CDR3 is TGCGCCAGCAGCCAAGAGCGCTTTTCGGGCACCGGGGAGCTGTTTTTT. It encodes CASSQERFSGTGELFF.

The rearrangement joins TRBV27 to TRBJ2-7, with TRBD1 as a possible D gene (6 bases). Germline V gene data show CDR1 as MNHEY and CDR2 as SMNVEV (reference sequence). This CDR3 comprises 13 residues. V shed 8 bases and J shed 0 bases, with 11 bases lying between them. The CDR3 loop is CASSGTTSYEQYF. The CDR3 DNA reads TGTGCCAGCTCCGGGACAACCTCCTACGAGCAGTACTTC.

This clonotype appeared a few times. V and J are TRBV7-2 and TRBJ1-4, with 7 bases that match TRBD1. The CDR3 totals 15 residues. The germline gives CDR1 SGHTA, CDR2 FQGNSA. With V trimmed by 5 bases and J by 3 bases, 6 bases remained unmatched. The chain's CDR3 is CASSQQGWANEKLFF. As DNA, the CDR3 is TGTGCCAGCAGCCAACAGGGGTGGGCTAATGAAAAACTGTTTTTT.

This clonotype has more than one count but fewer than ten. The gene calls are TRBV4-3 and TRBJ2-5; 7 bases are a match to TRBD1. V gave up 6 bases and J gave up 0 bases; unmatched junction bases: 7. Germline V gives CDR1 LGHNA, CDR2 YSLEER. The CDR3 loop spans 15 amino acids. The CDR3 DNA sequence: TGCGCCAGCAGACCCTGGGACAGAGACCAAGAGACCCAGTACTTC. This gives the protein CASRPWDRDQETQYF.

V and J are TRBV20-1 and TRBJ2-7, with TRBD2 matching over 12 bases. This CDR3 has 14 amino acids. CDR1 and CDR2 (germline): DFQATT, SNEGSKA (reference sequence). The V and J ends lost 8 bases and 2 bases, in that order; junction bases with no gene match: 7. The CDR3 DNA follows: TGCAGTACACTAGCGGGGGGAGGCCCCTACGAGCAGTACGTC. Translating it yields CSTLAGGGPYEQYV.

This clonotype was found a few times. The V gene is TRBV10-3, the J gene TRBJ2-5; D gene uncertain. The CDR3 has 12 residues. V shed 4 bases and J shed 0 bases, with 3 bases lying between them. Germline assignment: CDR1 ENHRY and CDR2 SYGVKD. CDR3 sequence: CAISGYQETQYF. Written as DNA, the CDR3 is TGTGCCATCAGTGGGTACCAAGAGACCCAGTACTTC.

This clonotype was picked up many times. V and J are TRBV25-1 and TRBJ1-2; 10 bases line up with TRBD1. The V gene's germline CDR1 is MGHDK and CDR2 SYGVNS. The CDR3 is 13 residues long. V was pared by 8 bases and J by 6 bases, with 6 bases of the junction left unmatched. CDR3 sequence (DNA): TGTGCCAGCCAGACAGGGGGCGGTCATGGCTACACCTTC. Amino acids: CASQTGGGHGYTF.

This clonotype occurred a few times. The rearrangement uses TRBV21-1 and TRBJ2-1; the D call in the table, TRBD1, was not verified against the DNA. TRBV21-1 is a listed pseudogene. The CDR3 extends over 9 amino acids. CDR3 in amino acids: CASRGGEFF. CDR3 nucleotide sequence: TGTGCCAGCCGGGGGGGAGAGTTCTTC.

The chain uses TRBV20-1 and TRBJ2-1; TRBD1 agrees at 8 bases. Germline loops: CDR1 DFQATT, CDR2 SNEGSKA (reference sequence). This CDR3 spans 15 amino acids. Unmatched junction bases numbered 8, after V lost 0 bases and J lost 7 bases. In DNA, the CDR3 is TGCAGTGCTAGAGATAACCAGGGGGCATGGAATGAGCAGTTCTTC. This gives the protein CSARDNQGAWNEQFF.

The chain couples TRBV6-1 to TRBJ1-1; no firm D call. The CDR3 runs to 14 residues. V shed 7 bases and J shed 0 bases, with 12 bases lying between them. The germline gives CDR1 MNHNS, CDR2 SASEGT. The CDR3 protein is CASNADGLNTEAFF. Written as DNA, the CDR3 is TGTGCCAGCAACGCGGACGGACTGAACACTGAAGCTTTCTTT.